These 29 T cell receptor beta chains were all obtained from the same sample, sequenced in a study of cytomegalovirus exposure and HLA in healthy donors. This PCR relied on a set of 60 Vbeta primers and 13 Jbeta primers. The repertoire was sequenced with immunoSEQ multiplex PCR; TCRdb's copy has only in-frame clones and lacks some. Of 120,000 or so clones listed, 77% are singletons. Sequencing was done on a sample of PBMCs. The source of these receptors is a man between 18 and 35 years old in good health and CMV-seropositive.

This clone turned up a few times. V gene TRBV28 combines with J gene TRBJ2-5, with D uncertain. The CDR3 spans 13 residues. Germline V CDR1 and CDR2: MDHEN, SYDVKM. V was trimmed by 3 bases and J by 6 bases, leaving 11 bases between them. CDR3 coding DNA: TGTGCCAGCAGTTTTTCAGATTTACAGACCCAGTACTTC. Translated: CASSFSDLQTQYF.

The V and J genes are TRBV27 and TRBJ1-6; D uncertain. CDR1 MNHEY and CDR2 SMNVEV come from the germline V gene (reference sequence). The length of the CDR3 is 15 residues. Trimming cost V 7 bases and J 6 bases, with 16 bases left between them. The CDR3 here is CASTNPGSGNSPLHF. Written as DNA, the CDR3 is TGTGCCAGCACCAATCCAGGAAGCGGTAATTCACCCCTCCACTTT.

This clone showed up just once. V gene TRBV27 combines with J gene TRBJ2-1, with 7 bases that match TRBD1. The CDR3 runs 13 residues. J was trimmed by 10 bases and V by 6 bases; bases with no gene match: 9. CDR1 is MNHEY, CDR2 SMNVEV, per germline (reference sequence). CDR3 protein: CASSKSRDREQFF. The CDR3 coding sequence is TGTGCCAGCAGCAAGAGCCGGGACAGAGAGCAGTTCTTC.

The V and J genes are TRBV5-1 and TRBJ2-1, with no clear D. The CDR3 runs 12 residues. The germline V gene encodes CDR1 SGHRS and CDR2 YFSETQ. Trimming removed 4 bases at V and 4 bases at J, with 6 bases between. CDR3 sequence (DNA): TGCGCCAGCAGCCTACAGTACAATGAGCAGTTCTTC. Protein product: CASSLQYNEQFF.

V gene TRBV7-9 combines with J gene TRBJ2-7; 11 bases are shared with TRBD2. This CDR3 comprises 18 residues. V gave up 1 base and J gave up 1 base; unmatched junction bases: 9. CDR1 is SEHNR, CDR2 FQNEAQ, per germline (reference sequence). The CDR3 nucleotides read TGTGCCAGCAGCTTAGGAATCTTAACTAGCGGGGGTTCCTACGAGCAGTACTTC. Its translation: CASSLGILTSGGSYEQYF.

The chain combines TRBV19 with TRBJ1-3; the D is unclear. V gave up 5 bases and J gave up 0 bases, with 5 bases separating them. Per germline, CDR1 LNHDA and CDR2 SQIVND (reference sequence). This CDR3 is 13 amino acids long. CDR3 amino acids: CASSPVSGNTIYF. CDR3 DNA: TGTGCCAGTAGTCCCGTCTCTGGAAACACCATATATTTT.

There are a few counts of this clone. V is TRBV7-9 and J is TRBJ1-1; D is unresolved. Trimming took off 1 base at V and 5 bases at J, with 11 bases between the two ends. CDR3 length: 14 amino acids. CDR1 and CDR2 (germline): SEHNR, FQNEAQ (reference sequence). The CDR3 DNA is TGTGCCAGCAGCTTAGATCCTCGGGGAACTGAAGCTTTCTTT. Its translation is CASSLDPRGTEAFF.

Only one count was recorded for this clone. V usage is TRBV7-2 and J usage is TRBJ2-5, with D unclear. The germline CDR1 and CDR2 sequences are SGHTA and FQGNSA. The CDR3 has 15 residues. V shed 2 bases and J shed 5 bases, with 15 bases lying between them. The CDR3 is CASSLSFGPTETQYF. CDR3 in DNA: TGTGCCAGCAGCTTAAGCTTTGGGCCGACGGAGACCCAGTACTTC.

The rearrangement joins TRBV5-1 to TRBJ2-6; D not certain. The CDR3 covers 14 residues. Germline values: CDR1 SGHRS, CDR2 YFSETQ. Trimming cost V 6 bases and J 2 bases, with 9 bases left between them. The CDR3 region is CASTLEAGANVLTF. Here the CDR3 DNA reads TGCGCCAGCACCCTTGAGGCTGGGGCCAACGTCCTGACTTTC. The full variable domain, in which reference TRBV5-1 and TRBJ2-6 provide the parts outside the CDR3, is KAGVTQTPRYLIKTRGQQVTLSCSPISGHRSVSWYQQTPGQGLQFLFEYFSETQRNKGNFPGRFSGRQFSNSRSEMNVSTLELGDSALYLCASTLEAGANVLTFGAGSRLTVL.

This chain uses TRBV7-9 with TRBJ2-1, with D possibly matching TRBD2 (6 bases). V dropped 2 bases and J dropped 9 bases, with 8 bases sitting between them. This CDR3 has 12 amino acids. Germline V gene lookup returns CDR1 SEHNR and CDR2 FQNEAQ (reference sequence). The CDR3 bases are TGTGCCAGCAGCTTAAGGGGACTTGAGCAGTTCTTC. Protein sequence: CASSLRGLEQFF.

V gene TRBV29-1 combines with J gene TRBJ1-2, with TRBD1 matching over 9 bases. This CDR3 has 13 residues. The germline V gene encodes CDR1 SQVTM and CDR2 ANQGSEA. Trimming at V came to 6 bases and at J to 0 bases, leaving 2 bases not matched to a gene. The CDR3 DNA reads as TGCAGCGTGGGACAGGGAGCTAACTATGGCTACACCTTC. This sequence encodes CSVGQGANYGYTF.

The chain recombines TRBV28 with TRBJ2-7; D is possibly TRBD2 (5 bases). Trimming cost V 5 bases and J 1 base, with 12 bases left between them. The CDR3 sequence is 14 residues long. Germline values: CDR1 MDHEN, CDR2 SYDVKM. CDR3: CASSEQSGSYEQYF. The CDR3 DNA sequence: TGTGCCAGCAGTGAGCAGAGCGGATCCTACGAGCAGTACTTC.

This chain uses TRBV5-1 with TRBJ1-1; unclear D gene. The CDR3 has 14 residues. Between the trimmed V and J ends, which lost 3 bases and 5 bases, there was a span of 14 bases. CDR1 is SGHRS and CDR2 is YFSETQ in the germline V gene. The CDR3 bases are TGCGCCAGCAGCTCACCCGTAGCGGGGACTGAAGCTTTCTTT. Its translation is CASSSPVAGTEAFF.

The chain combines TRBV28 with TRBJ1-2; D is uncertain. Germline V CDR1 and CDR2: MDHEN, SYDVKM. The CDR3 has 15 amino acids. V was clipped by 2 bases and J by 4 bases, with 14 bases between them. The CDR3: CASSLHGSDIYGYTF. The CDR3 DNA is TGTGCCAGCAGTTTACACGGGTCCGATATCTATGGCTACACCTTC.

V is TRBV19 and J is TRBJ1-5, with TRBD1 as a possible D gene (6 bases). This CDR3 comprises 15 residues. Trimming removed 7 bases at V and 1 base at J, with 14 bases between. Germline V lookup: CDR1 LNHDA, CDR2 SQIVND (reference sequence). The CDR3 DNA reads TGTGCCAGTATTTTGGGGGCCCGAAGCAATCAGCCCCAGCATTTT. Protein sequence: CASILGARSNQPQHF.

The chain uses TRBV6-1 and TRBJ2-2; 13 bases match TRBD2. This CDR3 comprises 15 residues. Germline V lookup: CDR1 MNHNS, CDR2 SASEGT. With 5 bases clipped from V and 5 bases from J, the junction kept 2 bases outside the gene matches. The CDR3 sequence: CASSRTSGRTGELFF. CDR3 DNA: TGTGCCAGCAGTCGGACTAGCGGGAGAACCGGGGAGCTGTTTTTT.

The V call is TRBV2, the J call TRBJ1-2, with 8 bases lining up with TRBD1. Per germline, CDR1 SNHLY and CDR2 FYNNEI. CDR3 length equals 15 residues. The J segment lost 7 bases and the V segment lost 6 bases, leaving 13 bases of the junction unmatched. CDR3 sequence (DNA): TGTGCCAGCAGGGTATCGATTCAGGGGGCCCGTGGCTACACCTTC. This encodes CASRVSIQGARGYTF.

This clone was observed a few times. This rearrangement joins TRBV7-9 to TRBJ1-4, with 9 bases aligning to TRBD1. This CDR3 region has 17 residues. In germline, CDR1 is SEHNR, CDR2 FQNEAQ (reference sequence). The V gene end was trimmed by 3 bases and the J gene end by 0 bases; junction bases not matched to a gene: 5. The DNA for the CDR3 is TGTGCCAGCAGCTTGGGACAGGGAAGCGCAACTAATGAAAAACTGTTTTTT. Translation gives CASSLGQGSATNEKLFF.

This chain connects TRBV11-1 to TRBJ2-5; 8 nucleotides align to TRBD1. Unmatched junction bases numbered 13, after V lost 4 bases and J lost 0 bases. Germline V lookup: CDR1 SGHAT, CDR2 FQDESV (reference sequence). CDR3 size: 18 residues. The CDR3 loop is CASSSINPTGANQETQYF. The CDR3 DNA follows: TGTGCCAGCAGCTCCATAAACCCGACAGGGGCAAACCAAGAGACCCAGTACTTC.

This clone showed up just once. The CDR3, as DNA: TGTGCTAGTGGTTTGCCCGGACTAGTTGAAGCGTCCGAGCAGTACTTC. Amino acids: CASGLPGLVEASEQYF. The chain joins TRBV12-5 to TRBJ2-7; 7 bases agree with TRBD2. After removal of 2 bases from V and 6 bases from J, the junction contained 13 bases not matched to a gene. The CDR3 totals 16 residues. Germline assignment: CDR1 LGHNT and CDR2 FRNRAP.

The chain couples TRBV6-6 to TRBJ1-6; TRBD1 might be the D (6 bases). The CDR3 runs 13 residues. Germline assignment: CDR1 MNHNY and CDR2 SVGAGI (reference sequence). V was trimmed by 7 bases and J by 5 bases, leaving 9 bases between them. Here the CDR3 reads CASKTGNNSPLHF. As DNA, the CDR3 is TGTGCCAGCAAAACAGGGAATAATTCACCCCTCCACTTT.

The J gene is TRBJ1-5, the V gene TRBV28; possibly TRBD1 for D (6 bases). V shed 5 bases and J shed 4 bases, with 12 bases lying between them. Germline V gives CDR1 MDHEN, CDR2 SYDVKM. The CDR3 is 14 amino acids. CDR3 DNA: TGTGCCAGCAGTCGGGGGGGCCCAAATCAGCCCCAGCATTTT. It yields the protein CASSRGGPNQPQHF.

The gene calls are TRBV4-1 and TRBJ2-1, with 8 bases that match TRBD2. The CDR3 loop spans 16 amino acids. Germline V CDR1 and CDR2: MGHRA, YSYEKL. V trimming: 0 bases; J trimming: 3 bases; junction bases outside the gene matches: 4. CDR3 DNA: TGCGCCAGCAGCCAAGATCCCGGGGGGGTCTACAATGAGCAGTTCTTC. Protein sequence: CASSQDPGGVYNEQFF.

The gene calls are TRBV19 and TRBJ1-5; D call uncertain. CDR3 length equals 12 residues. Between the trimmed V and J ends, which lost 5 bases and 7 bases, there was a span of 9 bases. Germline lookup yields CDR1 LNHDA and CDR2 SQIVND (reference sequence). The CDR3 is CASSLREQPQHF. In nucleotides, the CDR3 is TGTGCCAGTAGTCTCCGGGAACAGCCCCAGCATTTT. The whole variable domain, remainder taken from reference TRBV19 and TRBJ1-5, is DGGITQSPKYLFRKEGQNVTLSCEQNLNHDAMYWYRQDPGQGLRLIYYSQIVNDFQKGDIAEGYSVSREKKESFPLTVTSAQKNPTAFYLCASSLREQPQHFGDGTRLSIL.

The V and J genes are TRBV6-1 and TRBJ2-3; D is ambiguous. The germline V gene encodes CDR1 MNHNS and CDR2 SASEGT. Deletions cut 2 bases from V and 6 bases from J, with 6 bases between. The CDR3 runs 12 residues. In nucleotides, the CDR3 is TGTGCCAGCAGTGAATCGGTGGATACGCAGTATTTT. This sequence encodes CASSESVDTQYF.

V is TRBV7-9 and J is TRBJ2-7; 8 bases are shared with TRBD1. The CDR3 sequence is 16 residues long. V shed 5 bases and J 2 bases; nucleotides not matched to a gene: 11. Germline values: CDR1 SEHNR, CDR2 FQNEAQ (reference sequence). The CDR3 DNA reads as TGTGCCAGCAGCCAGGGGTCAGGGGGCGATACCTACGAGCAGTACTTC. As protein: CASSQGSGGDTYEQYF.

The V gene is TRBV6-6, the J gene TRBJ2-7, with D perhaps TRBD1 (5 bases). Trimming took off 7 bases at V and 4 bases at J, with 17 bases between the two ends. Per the germline V gene, CDR1 is MNHNY and CDR2 is SVGAGI (reference sequence). The CDR3 sequence is 14 residues long. CDR3 DNA sequence: TGTGCCAGCAACCCGACAGTGAGTCTGTACGAGCAGTACTTC. This translates into CASNPTVSLYEQYF.

CDR3 protein: CATQEENTEAFF. CDR3 nucleotide sequence: TGTGCCACACAAGAGGAGAACACTGAAGCTTTCTTT. This sequence joins TRBV19 and TRBJ1-1; D not resolved. Trimming cost V 10 bases and J 1 base, with 10 bases left between them. Germline CDR1 and CDR2: LNHDA and SQIVND (reference sequence). The CDR3 totals 12 residues. The whole variable domain, remainder taken from reference TRBV19 and TRBJ1-1, is DGGITQSPKYLFRKEGQNVTLSCEQNLNHDAMYWYRQDPGQGLRLIYYSQIVNDFQKGDIAEGYSVSREKKESFPLTVTSAQKNPTAFYLCATQEENTEAFFGQGTRLTVV.

Details on this clone: The sample contains more than one DNA sequence encoding this CDR3. The V and J genes are TRBV5-1 and TRBJ2-5, with 9 bases lining up with TRBD1. The CDR3 loop spans 13 amino acids. Germline CDR1 and CDR2: SGHRS and YFSETQ. V dropped 3 bases and J dropped 4; count of bases not matched to a gene: 1. This chain's CDR3 is CASSSGQGETQYF. CDR3 DNA: TGCGCCAGCAGCTCGGGACAGGGAGAGACCCAGTACTTC.